A selection of T cell receptor beta chains follows, all from one sample in a study of T cells in Graves' hyperthyroidism and ophthalmopathy. One entry per CDR3 protein results from TCRdb running MiXCR on the multiplex PCR reads. The sample includes roughly 280,000 distinct CDR3 sequences, approximately 21% of them seen just once. The material sequenced was blood. The receptors stem from a man younger than 40 with Graves' ophthalmopathy. Both conserved end residues are part of each CDR3. A D gene is named only where the DNA matches it firmly. Clone size is shown for a subset of rows, as once, few, many or a class of expanded clone.

many,TRBV12-3/TRBV12-4,NA,TRBJ1-4,CASSRRTVGTNEKLFF,TGTGCCAGCAGTCGTAGGACAGTAGGAACTAATGAAAAACTGTTTTTT
many,TRBV27,NA,TRBJ2-3,CASSLPTDTQYF,TGTGCCAGCAGTTTACCCACAGATACGCAGTATTTT
NA,TRBV20-1,TRBD1,TRBJ2-1,CSPSTRDSYNEQFF,TGCAGTCCTTCAACCCGGGACAGTTACAATGAGCAGTTCTTC
many,TRBV7-9,TRBD2,TRBJ2-5,CASSRGLEALEQYF,TGTGCCAGCAGCCGAGGACTAGAAGCGCTGGAACAGTACTTC
NA,TRBV20-1,TRBD2,TRBJ2-7,CSAIPLGTTHIEQYF,TGCAGTGCTATCCCTTTAGGGACTACCCACATCGAGCAGTACTTC
few,TRBV7-6,TRBD2,TRBJ2-2,CASSLEASGDHDTGELFF,TGTGCCAGCAGCTTAGAGGCTAGCGGGGACCACGACACCGGGGAGCTGTTTTTT
few,TRBV24-1,NA,TRBJ1-5,CATSDKCGRTFNQPQHF,TGTGCCACCAGTGATAAATGTGGCCGGACCTTCAATCAGCCCCAGCATTTT
few,TRBV28,TRBD1,TRBJ1-2,CASSSRPRTGVYGYTF,TGTGCCAGCAGTTCCCGCCCCCGGACAGGGGTCTATGGCTACACCTTC
NA,TRBV4-1,NA,TRBJ2-7,CASSQDQVLYEQYF,TGCGCCAGCAGCCAAGATCAAGTTCTCTACGAGCAGTACTTC
few,TRBV5-1,NA,TRBJ2-7,CASSLNRVSSGQSTYEQYF,TGCGCCAGCAGCTTGAACAGGGTTTCTAGCGGTCAGTCTACCTACGAGCAGTACTTC
NA,TRBV11-3,NA,TRBJ1-2,CASSLGVQWDGYTF,TGTGCCAGCAGCTTAGGGGTTCAATGGGATGGCTACACCTTC
few,TRBV3-1,TRBD1,TRBJ2-3,CASSQGDRDLDTQYF,TGTGCCAGCAGCCAAGGGGACAGGGATCTTGATACGCAGTATTTT
many,TRBV9,NA,TRBJ2-7,CASSPIGLTEQYF,TGTGCCAGCAGCCCAATCGGGCTAACCGAGCAGTACTTC
many,TRBV28,TRBD1,TRBJ1-1,CASSPYRGRAAIEAFF,TGTGCCAGCAGTCCTTACAGGGGGCGGGCCGCCATTGAAGCTTTCTTT
NA,TRBV20-1,TRBD1,TRBJ1-1,CSAGGATEAFF,TGCAGCGCAGGGGGCGCGACTGAAGCTTTCTTT
NA,TRBV28,NA,TRBJ1-3,CASKTHSGNTIYF,TGTGCCAGCAAAACTCACTCTGGAAACACCATATATTTT
NA,TRBV20-1,TRBD1,TRBJ2-3,CSASSTGTGRDTQYF,TGCAGTGCTAGTTCCACCGGGACAGGTCGAGATACGCAGTATTTT
few,TRBV19,NA,TRBJ1-1,CASSQGPFMNTEAFF,TGTGCCAGTAGCCAGGGCCCGTTCATGAACACTGAAGCTTTCTTT
few,TRBV15,NA,TRBJ2-7,CATSRDPFEAVSGEQYF,TGTGCCACCAGCAGAGATCCATTTGAGGCGGTGAGTGGCGAGCAGTACTTC
many,TRBV5-5,NA,TRBJ1-5,CASSAQASWGQPQHF,TGTGCCAGCAGCGCCCAGGCCTCCTGGGGTCAGCCCCAGCATTTT
few,TRBV5-1,TRBD1,TRBJ1-6,CASSGQGAGNSPLHF,TGCGCCAGCAGCGGACAGGGGGCCGGTAATTCACCCCTCCACTTT
few,TRBV27,NA,TRBJ2-7,CASSFGRGHYEQYF,TGTGCCAGCAGTTTCGGGCGGGGGCACTACGAGCAGTACTTC
NA,TRBV7-9,NA,TRBJ2-7,CASSRTVDEVEQYF,TGTGCCAGCAGCCGGACAGTCGACGAGGTCGAGCAGTACTTC
NA,TRBV18,NA,TRBJ2-7,CASSWYREDDEQYF,TGTGCCAGCTCATGGTACAGGGAGGACGACGAGCAGTACTTC
NA,TRBV5-1,TRBD2,TRBJ2-3,CASSWGTSGIVRGTDTQYF,TGCGCCAGCAGCTGGGGGACTAGCGGGATTGTGCGGGGCACAGATACGCAGTATTTT
NA,TRBV10-2,NA,TRBJ2-3,CASALSTDTQYF,TGCGCCAGCGCCCTGAGCACAGATACGCAGTATTTT
many,TRBV3-1,NA,TRBJ1-2,CASSLTDAGYTF,TGTGCCAGCAGTCTGACAGACGCTGGCTACACCTTC
few,TRBV20-1,NA,TRBJ2-2,CSALGQSNTGELFF,TGCAGTGCTTTAGGACAGTCGAACACCGGGGAGCTGTTTTTT
NA,TRBV5-1,TRBD1,TRBJ2-7,CASSSGQGSNEQYF,TGCGCCAGCAGCTCGGGACAGGGGTCCAACGAGCAGTACTTC
many,TRBV11-3,NA,TRBJ2-2,CASSQTSSPGGGELFF,TGTGCCAGCAGCCAAACTAGCTCCCCCGGAGGAGGGGAGCTGTTTTTT
NA,TRBV27,NA,TRBJ1-6,CASSFTDNSPLHF,TGTGCCAGCAGTTTCACCGATAATTCACCCCTCCACTTT
few,TRBV7-3,TRBD2,TRBJ2-1,CASSLGSSGSSEGEQFF,TGTGCCAGCAGCTTAGGGTCTAGCGGGAGTTCAGAAGGAGAGCAGTTCTTC
many,TRBV7-9,TRBD1,TRBJ2-3,CASSSRGQGARDTQYF,TGTGCCAGCAGCTCCAGGGGTCAGGGGGCAAGAGATACGCAGTATTTT
few,TRBV10-3,NA,TRBJ2-7,CAISESKPSYEQYF,TGTGCCATCAGTGAGAGTAAACCCTCCTACGAGCAGTACTTC
few,TRBV20-1,NA,TRBJ1-5,CSARGGEGLNQPQHF,TGCAGTGCTAGAGGTGGAGAGGGCCTAAATCAGCCCCAGCATTTT
few,TRBV20-1,TRBD2,TRBJ2-5,CSFAGTSAQETQYF,TGCAGTTTTGCCGGGACTAGCGCCCAAGAGACCCAGTACTTC
NA,TRBV6-2/TRBV6-3,TRBD2,TRBJ2-7,CASSYASGSRYEQYF,TGTGCCAGCAGTTACGCTAGCGGGAGTCGGTACGAGCAGTACTTC